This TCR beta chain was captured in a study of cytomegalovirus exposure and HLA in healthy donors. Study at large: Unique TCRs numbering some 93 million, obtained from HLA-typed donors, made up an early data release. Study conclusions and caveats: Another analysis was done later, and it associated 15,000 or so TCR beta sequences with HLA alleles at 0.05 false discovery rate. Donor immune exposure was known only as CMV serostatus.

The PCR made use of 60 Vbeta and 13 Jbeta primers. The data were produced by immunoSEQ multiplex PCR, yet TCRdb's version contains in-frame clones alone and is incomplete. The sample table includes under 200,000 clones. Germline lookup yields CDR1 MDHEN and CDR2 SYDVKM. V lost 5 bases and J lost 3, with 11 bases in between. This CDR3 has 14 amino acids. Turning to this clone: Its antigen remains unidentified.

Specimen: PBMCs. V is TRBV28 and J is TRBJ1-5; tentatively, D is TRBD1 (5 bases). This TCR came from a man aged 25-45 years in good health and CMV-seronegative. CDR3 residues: CASSPRQYNQPQHF. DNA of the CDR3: TGTGCCAGCAGTCCCCGACAGTACAATCAGCCCCAGCATTTT. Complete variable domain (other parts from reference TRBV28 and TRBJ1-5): DVKVTQSSRYLVKRTGEKVFLECVQDMDHENMFWYRQDPGLGLRLIYFSYDVKMKEKGDIPEGYSVSREKKERFSLILESASTNQTSMYLCASSPRQYNQPQHFGDGTRLSIL.